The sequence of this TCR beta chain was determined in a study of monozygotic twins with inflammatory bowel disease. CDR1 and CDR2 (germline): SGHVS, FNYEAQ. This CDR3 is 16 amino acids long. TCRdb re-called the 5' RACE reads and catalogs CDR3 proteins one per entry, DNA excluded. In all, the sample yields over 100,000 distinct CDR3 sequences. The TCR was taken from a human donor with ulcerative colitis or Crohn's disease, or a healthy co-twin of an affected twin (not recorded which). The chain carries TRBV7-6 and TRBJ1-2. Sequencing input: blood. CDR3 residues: CASSLTPLPGDYGYTF.